The present T cell receptor (beta chain) was sequenced within a study of T cells expressing NK-cell markers. For TCR beta, cDNA was produced by 5'RACE template switching with UMIs. TCRdb reprocessed the 5' RACE reads and reports one entry per CDR3 protein, with no DNA. This sample's table has about 550,000 distinct CDR3 sequences. The CDR3 runs 15 residues. Germline V lookup: CDR1 SGDLS, CDR2 YYNGEE. Material: blood T cells: a sorted CD56 or NKG2C T cell subset, CD4+ or CD8+ T cells, or bulk PBMC T cells (not recorded which). The TCR was taken from a man between 18 and 29 years old in good health. The chain combines TRBV9 with TRBJ1-1. Here the CDR3 reads CASSVNVGTDTEAFF.